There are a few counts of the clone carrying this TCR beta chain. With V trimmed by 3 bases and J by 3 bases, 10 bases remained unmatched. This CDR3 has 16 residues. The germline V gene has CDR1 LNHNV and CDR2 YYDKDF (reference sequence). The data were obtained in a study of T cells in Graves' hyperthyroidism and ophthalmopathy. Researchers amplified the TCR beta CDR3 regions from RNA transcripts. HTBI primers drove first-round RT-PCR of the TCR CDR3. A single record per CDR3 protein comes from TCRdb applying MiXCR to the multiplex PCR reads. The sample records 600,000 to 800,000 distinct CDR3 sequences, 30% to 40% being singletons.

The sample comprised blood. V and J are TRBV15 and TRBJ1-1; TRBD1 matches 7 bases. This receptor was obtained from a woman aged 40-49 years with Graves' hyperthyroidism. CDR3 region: CATSRSLQGMYTEAFF. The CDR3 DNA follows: TGTGCCACCAGCAGGTCCTTACAGGGGATGTACACTGAAGCTTTCTTT.